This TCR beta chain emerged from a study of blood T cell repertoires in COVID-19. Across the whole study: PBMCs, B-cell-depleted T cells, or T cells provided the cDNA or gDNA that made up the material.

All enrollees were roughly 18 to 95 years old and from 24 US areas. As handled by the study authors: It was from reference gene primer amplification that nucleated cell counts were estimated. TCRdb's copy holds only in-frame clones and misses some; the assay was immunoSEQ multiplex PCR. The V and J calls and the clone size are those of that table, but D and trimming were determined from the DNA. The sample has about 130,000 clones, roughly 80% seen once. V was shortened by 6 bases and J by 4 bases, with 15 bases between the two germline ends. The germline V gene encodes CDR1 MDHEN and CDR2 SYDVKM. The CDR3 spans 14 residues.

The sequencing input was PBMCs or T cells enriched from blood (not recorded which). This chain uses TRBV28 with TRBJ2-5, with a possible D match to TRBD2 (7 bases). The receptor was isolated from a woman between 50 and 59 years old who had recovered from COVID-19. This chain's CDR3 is CASRTGGGPETQYF. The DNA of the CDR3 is TGTGCCAGCAGGACTGGGGGGGGCCCAGAGACCCAGTACTTC.